This TCR beta chain was sequenced for a study of post-analysis software for immune sequencing data. Study-level information: Multiple sclerosis in the patients followed relapsing-remitting, secondary progressive and progressive-relapsing courses. Regarding the study as a whole: Patients used about five TRBV segments, including TRBV5-6, TRBV5-1 and TRBV20-1, more often than controls. Among multiple sclerosis patients, normalized Chao1 diversity was significantly below that of controls.

Built from TCR beta cDNA, the libraries had unique molecular identifiers in them. TCRdb called the PCR reads again in MiXCR, with one record for every CDR3 protein. Of hundreds of thousands of distinct CDR3 sequences in the sample, just under 30% were seen once. This clonotype was found a few times. Its antigen is undetermined. This CDR3 contains 11 residues. The germline gives CDR1 SQVTM, CDR2 ANQGSEA. Trimming pared 6 bases from V and 4 bases from J, leaving 10 bases between. The sequencing sample was made of blood. The TCR sequence derives from a girl between 5 and 17 years old with multiple sclerosis. The chain couples TRBV29-1 to TRBJ2-7, with D uncertain. The CDR3 nucleotides read TGCAGCGTCTCATCTCGGTACGAGCAGTACTTC. Translating it yields CSVSSRYEQYF.